This T cell receptor beta chain was sequenced in a study of T cell repertoires in cytomegalovirus infection. Study as a whole: Evidence of both CMV infection and a matching HLA type came from public TCR beta signatures.

Study findings and constraints: Accumulated public TCR beta family frequency recognized individuals carrying CMV together with the relevant HLA. In two of eight donors, the top clonotype was HLA-C-restricted CMV-specific.

This clonotype was seen more than once but under ten times. The antigen remains undetermined. Via MiXCR, TCRdb re-called the reads, giving one row per CDR3 protein. The data contain 200,000 or so distinct CDR3 sequences, 28% of them singletons. Trimming removed 0 bases from V and 7 bases from J; junction bases left unmatched: 11. The V gene's germline CDR1 is SQVTM and CDR2 ANQGSEA. This CDR3 is 15 amino acids long. V usage is TRBV29-1 and J usage is TRBJ2-7, with TRBD1 identical over 8 bases. This sequence originates from a human donor in good health (CMV status not recorded). Some clones in this sample may be carry-over from other donors' samples. The sequenced sample consisted of PBMCs. CDR3 region: CSVEDLGTGRGEQYF. The CDR3 bases are TGCAGCGTTGAAGACCTTGGGACAGGCCGTGGGGAGCAGTACTTC.